A selection of T cell receptor beta chains follows, all from one sample in a study of blood T cell repertoires in COVID-19. Sequencing used immunoSEQ multiplex PCR; TCRdb keeps in-frame clones, though not all of them. The sample consists of a few hundred thousand clones, around 84% of them appearing once. Sequencing was performed on peripheral blood. Receptor source: a woman between 40 and 50 years old who had recovered from COVID-19. Both conserved end residues are part of each CDR3. D genes are given only for firm matches. Expanded clones are given a class, and other clones once, few, many or no size at all.

d_gene	j_gene	v_gene	abundance	CDR3aa	CDR3nt
TRBD2	TRBJ2-3	TRBV19	.	CASRSLAGGADTQYF	TGTGCCAGTAGGAGTCTAGCGGGGGGAGCGGATACGCAGTATTTT
.	TRBJ2-1	TRBV11-2	.	CASSLQLAHNEQFF	TGTGCCAGCAGCTTACAACTAGCCCACAATGAGCAGTTCTTC
.	TRBJ2-7	TRBV28	.	CASSLLAALAGNEQYF	TGTGCCAGCAGTTTATTAGCCGCGTTGGCAGGGAACGAGCAGTACTTC
TRBD1	TRBJ2-2	TRBV6-2/TRBV6-3	.	CASSYGEQGALTGELFF	TGTGCCAGCAGTTACGGGGAACAGGGGGCGCTTACCGGGGAGCTGTTTTTT
.	TRBJ1-2	TRBV6-5	.	CASWSRNYGYTF	TGTGCCAGCTGGAGTAGAAACTATGGCTACACCTTC
TRBD1	TRBJ1-2	TRBV11-3	.	CASSPRTGTQPGYTF	TGTGCCAGCAGCCCCCGGACAGGGACACAACCTGGCTACACCTTC
.	TRBJ2-7	TRBV3-1/TRBV3-2	.	CASSQVAGNEQYF	TGTGCCAGCAGCCAAGTCGCAGGGAACGAGCAGTACTTC
TRBD1	TRBJ2-3	TRBV3-1/TRBV3-2	.	CASSLPGQGRVTDTQYF	TGTGCCAGCAGCCTCCCGGGACAGGGAAGGGTAACAGATACGCAGTATTTT
.	TRBJ1-2	TRBV4-3	.	CASSQDQGADYGYTF	TGCGCCAGCAGCCAAGATCAGGGCGCCGACTATGGCTACACCTTC
.	TRBJ2-7	TRBV6-6	.	CASRDGVSGEQYF	TGTGCCAGCAGAGACGGTGTCAGCGGCGAGCAGTACTTC
TRBD1	TRBJ2-4	TRBV3-1/TRBV3-2	.	CASSQRTGFGNIQYF	TGTGCCAGCAGCCAACGGACAGGGTTCGGAAACATTCAGTACTTC
.	TRBJ2-3	TRBV29-1	.	CSVEGGADTQYF	TGCAGCGTTGAGGGCGGGGCAGATACGCAGTATTTT
.	TRBJ1-5	TRBV3-1/TRBV3-2	.	CASSQGSNRYQPQHF	TGTGCCAGCAGCCAAGGCTCTAACAGGTATCAGCCCCAGCATTTT
TRBD1	TRBJ2-3	TRBV18	once	CASSPLRQGALETDTQYF	TGTGCCAGCTCGCCACTTCGACAGGGGGCATTGGAAACAGATACGCAGTATTTT
.	TRBJ1-5	TRBV19	.	CASSIDQAVIWPQHF	TGTGCCAGTAGTATAGATCAGGCAGTTATATGGCCCCAGCATTTT
TRBD1	TRBJ1-5	TRBV27	.	CASSYSGTGIQPQHF	TGTGCCAGCAGTTACTCCGGGACAGGGATCCAGCCCCAGCATTTT
TRBD2	TRBJ2-3	TRBV7-2	once	CASSLGAGVSSTDTQYF	TGTGCCAGCAGCTTAGGGGCGGGGGTGTCTAGCACAGATACGCAGTATTTT
.	TRBJ2-2	TRBV5-1	once	CASSLARGGSQRTGELFF	TGCGCCAGCAGCTTGGCCAGGGGTGGAAGCCAAAGGACCGGGGAGCTGTTTTTT
TRBD1	TRBJ2-5	TRBV5-8	once	CASSMGTVSTQYF	TGTGCCAGCAGTATGGGGACAGTCAGCACCCAGTACTTC
.	TRBJ2-7	TRBV7-2	.	CASGKTDASYEQYF	TGTGCCAGCGGAAAGACAGATGCCTCCTACGAGCAGTACTTC
TRBD1	TRBJ1-1	TRBV4-2	.	CASSLVPGQGMNTEAFF	TGTGCCAGCAGCCTTGTCCCGGGACAGGGTATGAACACTGAAGCTTTCTTT
.	TRBJ1-3	TRBV11-2	.	CASSPTGVRDTIYF	TGTGCCAGCAGCCCAACAGGCGTTCGGGACACCATATATTTT
TRBD1	TRBJ2-1	TRBV19	.	CASSILDREPYNEQFF	TGTGCCAGTAGTATCCTAGACAGGGAGCCCTACAATGAGCAGTTCTTC
TRBD1	TRBJ2-3	TRBV11-3	once	CASRPGGSTDTQYF	TGTGCCAGCAGGCCAGGGGGCAGCACAGATACGCAGTATTTT
.	TRBJ1-1	TRBV18	.	CASSPNGLGDTEAFF	TGTGCCAGCTCACCAAACGGTCTCGGGGACACTGAAGCTTTCTTT
TRBD1	TRBJ1-4	TRBV11-2	.	CASSSGQGARGEKLFF	TGTGCCAGCAGCTCCGGACAGGGAGCCCGGGGTGAAAAACTGTTTTTT
.	TRBJ2-5	TRBV5-1	.	CASSLGQQQETQYF	TGCGCCAGCAGCTTGGGACAGCAACAAGAGACCCAGTACTTC
TRBD1	TRBJ2-1	TRBV5-1	.	CASRGGTGAYNEQFF	TGCGCCAGCAGAGGGGGGACAGGGGCCTACAATGAGCAGTTCTTC
.	TRBJ2-1	TRBV20-1	once	CSASGVNNEQFF	TGCAGTGCTAGTGGAGTTAATAATGAGCAGTTCTTC
.	TRBJ2-7	TRBV5-1	.	CASSSQGFHEQYF	TGCGCCAGCAGCTCACAGGGTTTCCACGAGCAGTACTTC
.	TRBJ2-7	TRBV3-1/TRBV3-2	.	CASSQGESYEQYF	TGTGCCAGCAGCCAAGGTGAGTCCTACGAGCAGTACTTC
.	TRBJ2-5	TRBV11-2	.	CASSVGGEETQYF	TGTGCCAGCAGCGTCGGAGGGGAAGAGACCCAGTACTTC
.	TRBJ1-1	TRBV18	.	CASSYDFRNTEAFF	TGTGCCAGCTCATACGACTTCAGGAACACTGAAGCTTTCTTT
TRBD1	TRBJ2-2	TRBV10-2	once	CASSRRAGGGTGELFF	TGCGCCAGCAGTCGAAGGGCAGGGGGCGGCACCGGGGAGCTGTTTTTT
TRBD1	TRBJ1-2	TRBV18	.	CASSPQGPGLQGYGYTF	TGTGCCAGCTCACCACAGGGGCCCGGCCTACAGGGGTATGGCTACACCTTC
TRBD2	TRBJ2-5	TRBV3-1/TRBV3-2	.	CASSPWTSGDQETQYF	TGTGCCAGCAGCCCCTGGACTAGCGGGGACCAAGAGACCCAGTACTTC
.	TRBJ2-7	TRBV18	once	CASSRADSYEQYF	TGTGCCAGCTCACGGGCTGACTCCTACGAGCAGTACTTC
TRBD1	TRBJ2-2	TRBV6-5	.	CASSRQGLNTGELFF	TGTGCCAGCAGCAGACAGGGGTTGAACACCGGGGAGCTGTTTTTT
.	TRBJ2-6	TRBV19	.	CASSFTESSGANVLTF	TGTGCCAGTAGTTTCACAGAAAGCTCTGGGGCCAACGTCCTGACTTTC
TRBD1	TRBJ2-7	TRBV11-1	.	CASSLGTGGREQYF	TGTGCCAGCAGCTTAGGGACAGGGGGCCGCGAGCAGTACTTC
TRBD1	TRBJ2-1	TRBV24-1	once	CATSETGTGAYNEQFF	TGTGCCACCAGTGAGACCGGGACAGGGGCCTACAATGAGCAGTTCTTC
.	TRBJ2-7	TRBV1	.	CTSSQADSYEQYF	TGCACCAGCAGCCAAGCAGACTCCTACGAGCAGTACTTC
TRBD1	TRBJ2-7	TRBV25-1	.	CASSESGTVSYEQYF	TGTGCCAGCAGTGAATCCGGGACAGTTTCCTACGAGCAGTACTTC
.	TRBJ2-1	TRBV3-1/TRBV3-2	.	CASSHSLGPDNQFF	TGTGCCAGCAGCCATTCTCTGGGCCCTGACAATCAGTTCTTC
TRBD1	TRBJ2-1	TRBV11-2	.	CASSFRQGPFF	TGTGCCAGCAGCTTTCGACAGGGCCCGTTCTTC
TRBD2	TRBJ2-3	TRBV7-6	.	CASSLNSAGGHFDTQYF	TGTGCCAGCAGCTTAAACTCGGCGGGGGGGCATTTCGATACGCAGTATTTT
.	TRBJ2-7	TRBV6-5	.	CASAYSSGGYEQYF	TGTGCCAGCGCATATTCATCGGGCGGGTACGAGCAGTACTTC
.	TRBJ2-2	TRBV3-1/TRBV3-2	.	CASSQLEPAGELFF	TGTGCCAGCAGCCAACTCGAACCGGCCGGGGAGCTGTTTTTT
TRBD1	TRBJ1-2	TRBV5-8	.	CASNTGQGSYGYTF	TGTGCCAGCAACACGGGACAGGGGAGCTATGGCTACACCTTC
.	TRBJ2-2	TRBV18	.	CASSPMSSQNTGELFF	TGTGCCAGCTCACCAATGTCTAGCCAGAACACCGGGGAGCTGTTTTTT
.	TRBJ1-3	TRBV30	.	CACKREAFSGNTIYF	TGTGCCTGCAAAAGAGAAGCTTTCTCTGGAAACACCATATATTTT